This T cell receptor beta chain was recorded in a study of molecular identifiers for immune sequencing clone quantification. Study findings and constraints: Among 800,000 to 1,000,000 naive cells, spiked Jurkat TCR RNA from a single cell was reportedly detectable.

A single record per CDR3 protein comes from TCRdb applying MiXCR to the PCR reads. The profile covers some 100,000 distinct CDR3 sequences, with around 33% appearing a single time and approximately 3.8% taken by the ten largest. This clonotype was observed a handful of times. Its antigen is unknown. The germline V gene has CDR1 SGDLS and CDR2 YYNGEE. The CDR3 runs 15 residues. Trimming stripped 0 bases from V and 1 base from J, with 10 bases between. This rearrangement joins TRBV9 to TRBJ1-1; possibly TRBD1 for D (5 bases). Sequenced sample: naive CD8+ T cells from blood, with Jurkat cell RNA spiked in. Regarding subset: FACS-sorted CD8+CD4-CCR7+CD45RA+ naive T cells. This sequence was found in a human donor in good health. Some libraries in this study had Jurkat cell RNA spiked in. The CDR3 reads CASSVERGPNTEAFF. CDR3 coding DNA: TGTGCCAGCAGCGTAGAGAGGGGCCCGAACACTGAAGCTTTCTTT.